This T cell receptor (beta chain) was sequenced during a study of CD8 T cells in Susac syndrome. This CDR3 is 15 amino acids long. Trimming removed 4 bases at V and 1 base at J, with 11 bases between. The germline V gene encodes CDR1 MDHEN and CDR2 SYDVKM. Random hexamers were used to reverse transcribe an amount of about 0.45 to 1 ug RNA. TCRdb analysed the immunoSEQ multiplex PCR reads with MiXCR anew, one entry per CDR3 protein. The table lists over 300,000 distinct CDR3 sequences, about 92% of them singletons. The rearrangement joins TRBV28 to TRBJ2-1; possibly TRBD2 for D (6 bases). The specimen was CD4+ T cells from PBMCs. The TCR comes from a human donor with multiple sclerosis. CDR3 sequence: CASSYGGVSYNEQFF. The CDR3 DNA is TGTGCCAGCAGTTATGGAGGGGTGTCCTACAATGAGCAGTTCTTC.